The 22 T cell receptor beta chains presented below share a single source sample, sequenced in a study of metastatic and nonmetastatic thyroid tumors. TCRdb re-analyzed the PCR reads through MiXCR. The profile shows around 25,000 clones, more than 12% of them singletons. All patients reached thyroid surgery having received no treatment beforehand. Material: blood. All receptors come from a female donor with papillary thyroid cancer or a benign thyroid nodule (not recorded which). Some clones in this sample may be carry-over from other donors' samples.

This clone came up a few times. A much larger clone lies one base from this, so it may be a read error. This chain connects TRBV9 to TRBJ2-3; 11 bases align to TRBD2. V lost 2 bases, J lost 6 bases, and 8 bases stayed unmatched. The length of the CDR3 is 16 residues. Germline assignment: CDR1 SGDLS and CDR2 YYNGEE. The CDR3 sequence is CASSVSGREAADTQYF. The CDR3 DNA is TGTGCCAGCAGCGTTAGCGGGAGGGAGGCAGCGGATACGCAGTATTTT.

The chain couples TRBV7-9 to TRBJ2-7, with unresolved D. The V end was cut by 4 bases, the J end by 2 bases, with 12 bases between. Germline CDR1 is SEHNR and CDR2 is FQNEAQ (reference sequence). The CDR3 has 14 amino acids. CDR3 sequence reads: CASSCGVSPYEQYF. The DNA for the CDR3 is TGTGCCAGCAGCTGTGGCGTTAGCCCCTACGAGCAGTACTTC.

This clone was observed many times. The chain has TRBV14 and TRBJ2-5; 7 bases are a match to TRBD2. The CDR3 sequence is 13 residues long. Losses at the gene ends were 5 bases for V and 5 bases for J; bases not matched to a gene: 5. Germline V CDR1 and CDR2: SGHDN, FVKESK. The CDR3 sequence: CASSWTSGETQYF. The CDR3 coding sequence is TGTGCCAGCAGCTGGACTAGTGGTGAGACCCAGTACTTC. The entire variable domain, with the rest obtained from reference TRBV14 and TRBJ2-5, is as follows: EAGVTQFPSHSVIEKGQTVTLRCDPISGHDNLYWYRRVMGKEIKFLLHFVKESKQDESGMPNNRFLAERTGGTYSTLKVQPAELEDSGVYFCASSWTSGETQYFGPGTRLLVL.

In its sample, this clone was seen many times. This chain joins TRBV2 and TRBJ2-3; 7 positions agree with TRBD1. V lost 6 bases to trimming and J lost 4 bases; unmatched junction nucleotides: 7. Germline values: CDR1 SNHLY, CDR2 FYNNEI. The CDR3 covers 14 residues. In DNA form, the CDR3 reads TGTGCCAGCAGGGACGGGACAGCCGCAGATACGCAGTATTTT. Amino acids: CASRDGTAADTQYF.

The CDR3 here is CASSFSSVGTPNTGELFF. CDR3 in DNA: TGTGCCAGCAGCTTTTCCTCCGTAGGGACACCGAACACCGGGGAGCTGTTTTTT. The V and J genes are TRBV11-2 and TRBJ2-2; D perhaps matches TRBD1 (6 bases). Trimming took off 3 bases at V and 0 bases at J, with 17 bases between the two ends. Germline-derived CDR1 and CDR2 are SGHAT and FQNNGV. This CDR3 comprises 18 residues.

This clone was observed many times. The chain links TRBV28 to TRBJ1-1; possibly TRBD1 for D (5 bases). CDR1 and CDR2 (germline): MDHEN, SYDVKM. There are 15 residues in the CDR3. The V end lost 4 bases, the J end lost 4 bases, and 16 bases lay between the germline ends. The CDR3 DNA sequence: TGTGCCAGCAGTTCCGCAGGGACGGTGGGCACTGAAGCTTTCTTT. Its translation is CASSSAGTVGTEAFF.

This clone has ten or more counts. This rearrangement joins TRBV5-4 to TRBJ2-7; 8 positions agree with TRBD1. Germline assignment: CDR1 SGHNT and CDR2 YYREEE (reference sequence). The CDR3 runs to 15 residues. Trimming took 4 bases from V and 0 from J; bases not matched to a gene: 6. CDR3: CASSTRDRSSYEQYF. Here the CDR3 DNA reads TGTGCCAGCAGCACGCGGGACAGGTCCTCCTACGAGCAGTACTTC. The full variable domain, with the rest looked up from reference TRBV5-4 and TRBJ2-7, is ETGVTQSPTHLIKTRGQQVTLRCSSQSGHNTVSWYQQALGQGPQFIFQYYREEENGRGNFPPRFSGLQFPNYSSELNVNALELDDSALYLCASSTRDRSSYEQYFGPGTRLTVT.

There are many counts of this clone. The genes are TRBV13 and TRBJ2-5, with 8 nucleotides matching TRBD2. The CDR3 has 16 amino acids. CDR1 PRHDT and CDR2 FYEKMQ come from the germline V gene (reference sequence). V lost 5 bases to trimming and J lost 4 bases; unmatched junction nucleotides: 12. The CDR3 is CASSLQAGAKSETQYF. CDR3 bases: TGTGCCAGCAGCCTTCAAGCGGGAGCTAAGTCAGAGACCCAGTACTTC. Combining the CDR3 with reference TRBV13 and TRBJ2-5 gives the whole variable domain AAGVIQSPRHLIKEKRETATLKCYPIPRHDTVYWYQQGPGQDPQFLISFYEKMQSDKGSIPDRFSAQQFSDYHSELNMSSLELGDSALYFCASSLQAGAKSETQYFGPGTRLLVL.

The CDR3 is CASSQVQGGTGGGYTF. The DNA for the CDR3 is TGCGCCAGCAGCCAAGTTCAGGGAGGGACAGGCGGTGGCTACACCTTC. V is TRBV5-1 and J is TRBJ1-2; 8 nucleotides align to TRBD1. Germline CDR1 and CDR2: SGHRS and YFSETQ. Trimming took 4 bases from V and 7 from J; bases not matched to a gene: 15. The CDR3 runs to 16 residues.

Many counts were recorded for this clone. The J gene is TRBJ1-4, the V gene TRBV9, with 8 nucleotides matching TRBD1. Germline loops: CDR1 SGDLS, CDR2 YYNGEE. The CDR3 contains 16 residues. J gave up 6 bases and V 0 bases, and 7 bases lay outside the gene matches. The CDR3 coding sequence is TGTGCCAGCAGCGTAGGCAGGGGGCGCCCCGATGAAAAACTGTTTTTT. Its protein is CASSVGRGRPDEKLFF. The full variable domain, its missing parts supplied by reference TRBV9 and TRBJ1-4, is DSGVTQTPKHLITATGQRVTLRCSPRSGDLSVYWYQQSLDQGLQFLIQYYNGEERAKGNILERFSAQQFPDLHSELNLSSLELGDSALYFCASSVGRGRPDEKLFFGSGTQLSVL.

This clone was counted many times. The rearrangement joins TRBV19 to TRBJ2-1, with 10 bases aligning to TRBD1. The V and J ends lost 8 bases and 3 bases, in that order; junction bases with no gene match: 4. Per the germline V gene, CDR1 is LNHDA and CDR2 is SQIVND (reference sequence). The CDR3 spans 14 residues. The CDR3 loop is CASSRDRGYNEQFF. The CDR3 DNA reads TGTGCCAGTTCGCGGGACAGGGGCTACAATGAGCAGTTCTTC.

The chain couples TRBV4-3 to TRBJ2-7; 11 bases align to TRBD1. This CDR3 is 15 amino acids long. V dropped 1 base and J dropped 6; count of bases not matched to a gene: 5. The germline gives CDR1 LGHNA, CDR2 YSLEER. The CDR3 DNA reads as TGCGCCAGCAGCCAAGGCCTCGGGACAGGGGGCGAGCAGTACTTC. Translated: CASSQGLGTGGEQYF.

At least ten counts were recorded for this clone. The CDR3 sequence is CSATSTGRGATDTQYF. CDR3 in DNA: TGCAGTGCTACCTCAACCGGGAGGGGAGCCACAGATACGCAGTATTTT. The rearrangement joins TRBV20-1 to TRBJ2-3; 8 bases are a match to TRBD2. V trimming: 4 bases; J trimming: 2 bases; junction bases outside the gene matches: 11. The CDR3 totals 16 residues. The germline V gene encodes CDR1 DFQATT and CDR2 SNEGSKA (reference sequence).

This clone showed up many times. The chain carries TRBV28 and TRBJ1-4, with D maybe TRBD1 (6 bases). The CDR3 spans 17 residues. The V end was cut by 7 bases, the J end by 0 bases, with 18 bases between. From germline, CDR1 is MDHEN and CDR2 SYDVKM. The CDR3 bases are TGTGCCAGCACACTTGGGGGCCTTTATGCAACTAATGAAAAACTGTTTTTT. Its protein product is CASTLGGLYATNEKLFF.

This clone showed up many times. Given a much more abundant clone one base away, this may be a read error. Here the CDR3 omits its conserved ending phenylalanine or tryptophan, so a read error is the likely source. The J gene is TRBJ2-1, the V gene TRBV20-1; TRBD2 matches 8 bases. V lost 2 bases, J lost 8 bases, and 8 bases stayed unmatched. Germline CDR1 reads DFQATT; CDR2 reads SNEGSKA (reference sequence). The CDR3 runs to 14 residues. In DNA form, the CDR3 reads TGCAGTGCTAGACCGGGACTAGGAGTCTATGAGCAGTTCCTC. Translating gives CSARPGLGVYEQFL.

V gene TRBV2 combines with J gene TRBJ2-7; perhaps TRBD1 as D (6 bases). Germline values: CDR1 SNHLY, CDR2 FYNNEI. The CDR3 totals 14 residues. V was clipped by 3 bases and J by 0 bases, with 9 bases between them. For the CDR3, the DNA is TGTGCCAGCAGTGATCAGGGGAGCTCCTACGAGCAGTACGTC. This encodes CASSDQGSSYEQYV.

This clone was observed a handful of times. A much larger clone differs from this one at a single base, so this may be a read error. V gene TRBV19 combines with J gene TRBJ2-6; the D is unclear. Germline V gene sequence: CDR1 LNHDA, CDR2 SQIVND (reference sequence). V was shortened by 8 bases and J by 2 bases, with 10 bases between the two germline ends. This CDR3 has 14 residues. The CDR3 bases are TGTGCCAGTGGATCGGTAGCTGGGGCCAACGTCCTGACTTTC. Translated: CASGSVAGANVLTF.

The sample holds many counts of this clone. The genes are TRBV7-9 and TRBJ2-2; TRBD2 matches 15 bases. J was trimmed by 1 base and V by 5 bases; bases with no gene match: 8. This CDR3 has 19 amino acids. CDR1 is SEHNR and CDR2 is FQNEAQ in the germline V gene (reference sequence). Here the CDR3 DNA reads TGTGCCAGCAGCCCGGAGGGACTAGCGGGAGGTCGGAACACCGGGGAGCTGTTTTTT. It codes for CASSPEGLAGGRNTGELFF.

This clone was found many times. This chain joins TRBV19 and TRBJ2-3, with D unresolved. Germline CDR1 LNHDA, CDR2 SQIVND (reference sequence). Trimming pared 3 bases from V and 2 bases from J, leaving 9 bases between. The CDR3 consists of 14 residues. CDR3 in amino acids: CASSIRGSTDTQYF. For the CDR3, the DNA is TGTGCCAGTAGTATCCGAGGCTCCACAGATACGCAGTATTTT.

V is TRBV7-9 and J is TRBJ2-7; D uncertain. Germline CDR1 SEHNR, CDR2 FQNEAQ (reference sequence). Trimming shortened V by 3 bases and J by 3 bases, and 15 bases separated the two germline ends. The CDR3 consists of 15 residues. CDR3 DNA: TGTGCCAGCAGCTTCCCATTGACGGGTTACTACGAGCAGTACTTC. Translated, it gives CASSFPLTGYYEQYF.

This clone is medium-sized (0.01 to 0.1%). The chain links TRBV6-1 to TRBJ2-1, with D tentatively TRBD2 (7 bases). Germline V gene lookup returns CDR1 MNHNS and CDR2 SASEGT. The V end lost 4 bases, the J end lost 2 bases, and 15 bases lay between the germline ends. This CDR3 is built from 16 residues. The CDR3 here is CASSGRAGATYNEQFF. CDR3 sequence (DNA): TGTGCCAGCAGTGGGCGGGCGGGGGCAACCTACAATGAGCAGTTCTTC.

This clone was observed many times. V gene TRBV5-4 combines with J gene TRBJ2-3; tentative D call: TRBD1 (5 bases). There are 15 residues in the CDR3. The germline V gene has CDR1 SGHNT and CDR2 YYREEE (reference sequence). V lost 6 bases, J lost 2 bases, and 16 bases lay in between. Written as DNA, the CDR3 is TGTGCCAGCAACACCCAGGGCCAGTTCACAGATACGCAGTATTTT. Translated, it gives CASNTQGQFTDTQYF.